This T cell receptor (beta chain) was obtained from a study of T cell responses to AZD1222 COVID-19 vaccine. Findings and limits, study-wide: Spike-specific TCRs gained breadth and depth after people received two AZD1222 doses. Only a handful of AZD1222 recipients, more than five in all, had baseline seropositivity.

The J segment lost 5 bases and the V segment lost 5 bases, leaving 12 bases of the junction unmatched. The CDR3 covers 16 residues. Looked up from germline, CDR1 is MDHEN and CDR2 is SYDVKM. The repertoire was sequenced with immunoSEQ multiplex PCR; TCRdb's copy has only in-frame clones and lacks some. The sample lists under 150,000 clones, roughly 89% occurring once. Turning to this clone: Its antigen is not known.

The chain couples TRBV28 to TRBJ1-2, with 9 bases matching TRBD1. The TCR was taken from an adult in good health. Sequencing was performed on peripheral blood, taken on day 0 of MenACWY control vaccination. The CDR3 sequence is CASSPGQGAPRYGYTF. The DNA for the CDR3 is TGTGCCAGCAGTCCGGGACAGGGAGCCCCTAGGTATGGCTACACCTTC.